This T cell receptor (beta chain) was sequenced in a study of cytomegalovirus exposure and HLA in healthy donors. Study-wide results and caveats: A few V segments could not be told apart, such as TRBV6-2 and TRBV6-3, and were left out. TCR beta sequences reportedly predicted the HLA-A and HLA-B alleles of most subjects accurately. Another analysis was done later, and it associated 16,951 TCR beta sequences with HLA alleles at 0.05 false discovery rate. In a later analysis, most CMV-associated TCR beta chains appeared HLA-restricted.

This CDR3 is 14 amino acids long. The germline gives CDR1 SGHTA, CDR2 FQGTGA. About this clone: Its target is unknown. A read error may produce the germline difference seen at one junction end.

The PCR ran on 60 Vbeta and 13 Jbeta primers. Assay used: immunoSEQ multiplex PCR; TCRdb lists only in-frame clones, some missing. This sample has about 140,000 clones, with roughly 77% found just once. This TCR came from a man aged 25-45 years in good health and CMV-seronegative. Sequencing used PBMCs. The genes are TRBV7-3 and TRBJ1-2, with D perhaps TRBD1 (5 bases). CDR3: CASSSLGAVYGYPF. The CDR3 nucleotides are TGTGCCAGCAGCTCCCTAGGGGCAGTCTATGGCTACCCCTTC.